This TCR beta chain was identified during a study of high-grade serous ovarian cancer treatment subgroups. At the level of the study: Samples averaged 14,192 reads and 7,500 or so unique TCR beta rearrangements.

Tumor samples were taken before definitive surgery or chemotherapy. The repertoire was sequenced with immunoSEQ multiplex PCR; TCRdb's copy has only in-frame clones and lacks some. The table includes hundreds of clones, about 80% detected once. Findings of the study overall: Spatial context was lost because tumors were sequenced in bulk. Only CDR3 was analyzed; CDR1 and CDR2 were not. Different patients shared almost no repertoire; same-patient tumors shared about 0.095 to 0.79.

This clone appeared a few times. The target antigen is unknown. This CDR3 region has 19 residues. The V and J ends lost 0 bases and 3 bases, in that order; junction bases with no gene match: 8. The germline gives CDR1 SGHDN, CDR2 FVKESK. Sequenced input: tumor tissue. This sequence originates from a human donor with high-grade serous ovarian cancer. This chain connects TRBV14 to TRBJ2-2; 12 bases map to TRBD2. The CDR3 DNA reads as TGTGCCAGCAGCCAAGATCCTAGCGGGAGGGCTTGGTACACCGGGGAGCTGTTTTTT. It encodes CASSQDPSGRAWYTGELFF.